Listed here are 3 T cell receptor beta chains from one sample, sequenced in a study of identical twins. TCRdb redid the calling of the 5' RACE reads with MiXCR, one entry per CDR3 protein. The data contain hundreds of thousands of distinct CDR3 sequences, less than 10% of them seen just once; the ten biggest clones take up 0.75% to 1%. This same sample was also taken into another study, of yellow fever vaccine responses in identical twins.

Material: PBMCs. These receptors were collected from a woman between 18 and 29 years old in good health.

This clonotype was observed a few times. The chain couples TRBV15 to TRBJ2-4; TRBD2 is a possible D gene (5 bases). This CDR3 is built from 12 residues. The V gene lost 9 bases and the J gene lost 2 bases, with 8 bases spanning the gap. Germline CDR1 LNHNV, CDR2 YYDKDF (reference sequence). The CDR3: CATTGSKNIQYF. For the CDR3, the DNA is TGTGCCACTACGGGATCCAAAAACATTCAGTACTTC.

In this sample, this clonotype turned up a few times. This chain uses TRBV7-8 with TRBJ2-7, with 10 bases fitting TRBD1. This CDR3 comprises 14 residues. The junction had 3 bases not matched to a gene; V was cut back by 3 bases and J by 4 bases. Germline V gives CDR1 SGHVS, CDR2 FQNEAQ. The CDR3 nucleotides read TGTGCCAGCAGCTTTAGGACAGGGGGATACGAGCAGTACTTC. This translates into CASSFRTGGYEQYF.

There are many counts of this clonotype. The chain links TRBV11-2 to TRBJ1-4, with 9 bases fitting TRBD1. The CDR3 runs to 17 residues. The V gene's germline CDR1 is SGHAT and CDR2 FQNNGV. Unmatched junction bases numbered 10, after V lost 5 bases and J lost 3 bases. Here the CDR3 DNA reads TGTGCCAGCAGCCGGGGACAGGGAGCTGTGTCTAATGAAAAACTGTTTTTT. Translation gives CASSRGQGAVSNEKLFF.